The next 31 T cell receptor beta chains were all read from a single sample in a study of CD8 T cells in ankylosing spondylitis (dated by TCRdb to 2015 to 2018). The library was made by 5' RACE. Sequencer: Illumina HiSeq 2500. Through fastp at Q25 and MiXCR, TCRdb rebuilt clones from the public reads, retaining in-frame beta chains. Each record represents a unique CDR3 protein, reported with the most common genes and DNA among its rows. Across this sample there are 240,000 or so distinct CDR3 sequences, with 8.6% seen only once. Nearly 7% of the sample rests with the top ten. The sequenced sample was blood, either unsorted or a sorted T cell fraction (not recorded which). The receptors were sampled from a male donor with ankylosing spondylitis or in good health (not recorded which).

This clonotype was seen more than once but under ten times. The V and J genes are TRBV20-1 and TRBJ2-1; 9 bases line up with TRBD2. The V gene end was trimmed by 3 bases and the J gene end by 9 bases; junction bases not matched to a gene: 9. The germline V gene has CDR1 DFQATT and CDR2 SNEGSKA (reference sequence). The CDR3 covers 14 residues. CDR3 bases: TGCAGTGCTAGGGCTAGCGGGACAATCGGTGAGCAGTTCTTC. This encodes CSARASGTIGEQFF.

This clonotype was seen repeatedly, ten times or more. The rearrangement links TRBV20-1 to TRBJ2-1; D might be TRBD2 (5 bases). From germline, CDR1 is DFQATT and CDR2 SNEGSKA (reference sequence). CDR3 length: 12 residues. V lost 3 bases and J 5 bases, leaving 8 bases between the germline ends. The CDR3 protein is CSASVGDNEQFF. The CDR3 DNA sequence: TGCAGTGCTAGCGTCGGGGACAATGAGCAGTTCTTC.

This chain connects TRBV12-3 or TRBV12-4 to TRBJ2-1; D uncertain. This CDR3 region has 11 residues. Trimming took 6 bases from V and 4 from J, leaving 4 bases between them. DNA for the CDR3: TGTGCCAGCAGAATGTACAATGAGCAGTTCTTC. This sequence encodes CASRMYNEQFF.

J is TRBJ2-5 and V is TRBV6-1, with TRBD1 as a possible D gene (6 bases). CDR1 is MNHNS, CDR2 SASEGT, per germline. This CDR3 region has 15 residues. Trimming removed 5 bases from V and 5 bases from J, with 18 bases in between. The CDR3 here is CASSTRALQGETQYF. CDR3 coding DNA: TGTGCCAGCAGTACCAGGGCGCTTCAGGGGGAGACCCAGTACTTC.

This clonotype was detected many times. The chain has TRBV29-1 and TRBJ2-5; TRBD1 matches at 7 bases. The ends lost 6 bases at V and 1 base at J; junction bases unmatched: 5. The germline V gene encodes CDR1 SQVTM and CDR2 ANQGSEA. The CDR3 is 13 residues long. Here the CDR3 reads CSVKQGFQETQYF. The CDR3 DNA reads TGCAGCGTCAAACAGGGGTTCCAAGAGACCCAGTACTTC.

In this sample, this clonotype turned up many times. The chain combines TRBV5-1 with TRBJ2-3; a weak D match, TRBD2 (7 bases). Germline-derived CDR1 and CDR2 are SGHRS and YFSETQ. V lost 5 bases and J lost 3, with 13 bases in between. The CDR3 covers 14 residues. CDR3 coding DNA: TGCGCCAGCAGATCCCGGGGGGCGACAGATACGCAGTATTTT. Amino acids: CASRSRGATDTQYF.

This clonotype appeared many times. The chain has TRBV20-1 and TRBJ2-1; TRBD2 matches at 10 bases. The CDR3 sequence is 14 residues long. Germline CDR1 DFQATT, CDR2 SNEGSKA (reference sequence). After removal of 5 bases from V and 4 bases from J, the junction contained 5 bases not matched to a gene. CDR3: CSAPTSGDYNEQFF. The CDR3 DNA sequence: TGCAGTGCTCCTACTAGCGGGGATTACAATGAGCAGTTCTTC.

This clonotype appeared many times. This chain uses TRBV20-1 with TRBJ2-7, with D maybe TRBD1 (5 bases). The germline V gene has CDR1 DFQATT and CDR2 SNEGSKA (reference sequence). Trimming took off 0 bases at V and 0 bases at J, with 9 bases between the two ends. The CDR3 is 14 residues long. The CDR3 here is CSARDGAVSYEQYF. CDR3 nucleotides: TGCAGTGCTAGAGATGGGGCGGTCTCCTACGAGCAGTACTTC.

This clonotype was counted at least ten times. This chain links TRBV11-2 with TRBJ2-3, with 9 bases lining up with TRBD2. The CDR3 sequence is 15 residues long. Germline CDR1 is SGHAT and CDR2 is FQNNGV. V was pared by 3 bases and J by 5 bases, with 6 bases of the junction left unmatched. The CDR3 coding sequence is TGTGCCAGCAGCTTCGGCGGGGGGGCCGAAGATACGCAGTATTTT. This gives the protein CASSFGGGAEDTQYF. Variable domain in full (rest from reference TRBV11-2 and TRBJ2-3): EAGVAQSPRYKIIEKRQSVAFWCNPISGHATLYWYQQILGQGPKLLIQFQNNGVVDDSQLPKDRFSAERLKGVDSTLKIQPAKLEDSAVYLCASSFGGGAEDTQYFGPGTRLTVL.

This clonotype was seen at least ten times. The chain carries TRBV7-9 and TRBJ1-3, with unresolved D. This CDR3 has 14 amino acids. Germline V gene sequence: CDR1 SEHNR, CDR2 FQNEAQ (reference sequence). The V and J ends lost 4 bases and 5 bases respectively, with 12 bases between them. CDR3 sequence (DNA): TGTGCCAGCAGCTCTCCGACATACCGAAACACCATATATTTT. It is translated as CASSSPTYRNTIYF.

The chain couples TRBV7-2 to TRBJ2-7, with 7 nucleotides matching TRBD2. The CDR3 extends over 14 amino acids. V lost 3 bases and J lost 2; bases outside the gene matches: 4. Germline V gene sequence: CDR1 SGHTA, CDR2 FQGNSA. CDR3 sequence (DNA): TGTGCCAGCAGCTTTGGGGGGGTCCCCTACGAGCAGTACTTC. Its protein is CASSFGGVPYEQYF.

This clonotype occurred a few times. The chain carries TRBV5-1 and TRBJ2-7, with 7 bases fitting TRBD1. This CDR3 is built from 16 residues. Germline V gene sequence: CDR1 SGHRS, CDR2 YFSETQ. V shed 4 bases, J shed 0 bases, and the junction held 10 bases outside the gene matches. This CDR3 is CASSPPAGTVSYEQYF. The CDR3 coding sequence is TGCGCCAGCAGCCCCCCTGCAGGGACAGTCTCCTACGAGCAGTACTTC.

The rearrangement uses TRBV6-1 and TRBJ2-5; tentative D call: TRBD2 (5 bases). The CDR3 is made up of 14 amino acids. Trimming pared 6 bases from V and 0 bases from J, leaving 11 bases between. The germline V gene encodes CDR1 MNHNS and CDR2 SASEGT. Written as DNA, the CDR3 is TGTGCCAGCAGACCCGGACTGAACCAAGAGACCCAGTACTTC. This translates into CASRPGLNQETQYF.

This clonotype was recorded many times. The rearrangement uses TRBV20-1 and TRBJ2-5, with D possibly being TRBD2 (5 bases). The CDR3 consists of 12 residues. Germline CDR1 DFQATT, CDR2 SNEGSKA (reference sequence). The germline V and J ends were trimmed by 4 bases and 0 bases, with 6 bases remaining between them. CDR3 sequence: CSAIANQETQYF. CDR3 sequence (DNA): TGCAGTGCTATAGCGAACCAAGAGACCCAGTACTTC.

V is TRBV4-2 and J is TRBJ1-3, with D tentatively TRBD1 (5 bases). Deletions cut 4 bases from V and 6 bases from J, with 16 bases between. CDR1 LGHNA and CDR2 YNFKEQ come from the germline V gene. This CDR3 spans 15 amino acids. CDR3 sequence (DNA): TGTGCCAGCAGCCTAGGGGAGGCCAGGGAAAACACCATATATTTT. This encodes CASSLGEARENTIYF.

This clonotype was seen many times. This chain joins TRBV27 and TRBJ1-2, with no clear D. CDR1 is MNHEY, CDR2 SMNVEV, per germline (reference sequence). Trimming pared 5 bases from V and 4 bases from J, leaving 14 bases between. The CDR3 totals 14 residues. DNA for the CDR3: TGTGCCAGCAGTCCCAAGAGTTCCCGCTATGGCTACACCTTC. Its translation: CASSPKSSRYGYTF.

This clonotype came up many times. The chain recombines TRBV7-9 with TRBJ1-4; D is possibly TRBD1 (5 bases). Germline-derived CDR1 and CDR2 are SEHNR and FQNEAQ (reference sequence). V dropped 5 bases and J dropped 3 bases, with 13 bases sitting between them. This CDR3 is built from 15 residues. CDR3 in DNA: TGTGCCAGCAGCCCCGCGGGACGGCCTAATGAAAAACTGTTTTTT. It codes for CASSPAGRPNEKLFF.

This clonotype has ten or more counts. The chain has TRBV6-1 and TRBJ2-1, with D unresolved. Germline loops: CDR1 MNHNS, CDR2 SASEGT. Trimming removed 6 bases from V and 0 bases from J, with 9 bases in between. The CDR3 consists of 14 residues. The CDR3 DNA reads TGTGCCAGCAGCCCATCGGGCTCCTACAATGAGCAGTTCTTC. It is translated as CASSPSGSYNEQFF.

The chain has TRBV7-2 and TRBJ2-3, with D tentatively TRBD1 (5 bases). Per germline, CDR1 SGHTA and CDR2 FQGNSA. The length of the CDR3 is 16 residues. V lost 5 bases, J lost 2 bases, and 17 bases lay in between. The CDR3 sequence is CASSPRGRAHTDTQYF. CDR3 DNA sequence: TGTGCCAGCAGCCCGAGAGGCAGGGCCCACACAGATACGCAGTATTTT.

The table lists this clonotype with many counts. The chain links TRBV12-3 or TRBV12-4 to TRBJ1-1; tentatively, D is TRBD1 (5 bases). Trimming cost V 0 bases and J 4 bases, with 12 bases left between them. CDR3 size: 15 residues. The CDR3 nucleotides are TGTGCCAGCAGTTTAGCGTCGGGGGGAGGCACTGAAGCTTTCTTT. It specifies CASSLASGGGTEAFF.

The chain uses TRBV20-1 and TRBJ2-7; 7 bases are shared with TRBD1. After removal of 1 base from V and 2 bases from J, the junction contained 5 bases not matched to a gene. CDR3 length equals 14 residues. The V gene's germline CDR1 is DFQATT and CDR2 SNEGSKA (reference sequence). The CDR3 sequence: CSARAPRGTYEQYF. Here the CDR3 DNA reads TGCAGTGCTAGAGCCCCCAGGGGGACCTACGAGCAGTACTTC.

This clonotype showed up just a few times. V and J are TRBV20-1 and TRBJ2-7; 13 bases match TRBD2. Germline V gene lookup returns CDR1 DFQATT and CDR2 SNEGSKA (reference sequence). The CDR3 loop spans 15 amino acids. V trimming: 6 bases; J trimming: 3 bases; junction bases outside the gene matches: 8. The CDR3 sequence: CSAAGLAGSRYEQYF. The DNA for the CDR3 is TGCAGTGCGGCGGGACTAGCGGGATCCCGCTACGAGCAGTACTTC.

This clonotype was seen repeatedly, ten times or more. The chain joins TRBV7-8 to TRBJ1-2; D remains unclear. The CDR3 loop spans 13 amino acids. From germline, CDR1 is SGHVS and CDR2 FQNEAQ. Trimming took 1 base from V and 7 from J, leaving 10 bases between them. The CDR3 spells CASSLGITGGYTF. Here the CDR3 DNA reads TGTGCCAGCAGCTTAGGGATCACTGGTGGCTACACCTTC.

This clonotype was counted between two and nine times. The chain recombines TRBV30 with TRBJ1-5, with D tentatively TRBD1 (5 bases). This CDR3 has 12 amino acids. V was pared by 3 bases and J by 11 bases, with 14 bases between. Germline CDR1 and CDR2: GTSNPN and SVGIG (reference sequence). CDR3 DNA: TGTGCCTGGAGGGGAGACAGTACCGCCCAGCATTTT. As protein: CAWRGDSTAQHF.

This clonotype was detected ten times or more. The chain joins TRBV28 to TRBJ2-7, with a possible D match to TRBD1 (6 bases). The CDR3 has 13 residues. V was pared by 6 bases and J by 2 bases, with 11 bases between. Germline CDR1 is MDHEN and CDR2 is SYDVKM. CDR3 in amino acids: CASRNRDTYEQYF. The CDR3 DNA reads TGTGCCAGCAGGAACAGGGATACCTACGAGCAGTACTTC.

The sample holds many counts of this clonotype. An end of the junction does not agree with germline; a read error may underlie this. The chain couples TRBV7-7 to TRBJ2-3; tentatively, D is TRBD2 (6 bases). Germline values: CDR1 SSHAT, CDR2 FNYEAQ (reference sequence). The CDR3 runs 13 residues. CDR3 residues: CASSLAAADTQYF. CDR3 nucleotide sequence: TGTGCTAGCAGCTTAGCGGCGGCAGATACGCAGTATTTT.

The CDR3 DNA reads as TGTGCCAGCAGCCAAGAAAAAGGCTCCTATAATTCACCCCTCCACTTT. It codes for CASSQEKGSYNSPLHF. V gene TRBV4-2 combines with J gene TRBJ1-6; no firm D call. CDR3 size: 16 residues. Germline CDR1 reads LGHNA; CDR2 reads YNFKEQ. Between the trimmed V and J ends, which lost 0 bases and 0 bases, there was a span of 6 bases.

This clonotype was observed at least ten times. The J gene is TRBJ2-7, the V gene TRBV30, with 8 bases lining up with TRBD2. Losses at the gene ends were 5 bases for V and 0 bases for J; bases not matched to a gene: 3. This CDR3 is 13 amino acids long. Germline V gives CDR1 GTSNPN, CDR2 SVGIG (reference sequence). CDR3 DNA: TGTGCCTGGGGCAGCGGGAGCTCCTACGAGCAGTACTTC. Translating gives CAWGSGSSYEQYF. The complete variable domain, with remaining parts taken from reference TRBV30 and TRBJ2-7, reads SQTIHQWPATLVQPVGSPLSLECTVEGTSNPNLYWYRQAAGRGLQLLFYSVGIGQISSEVPQNLSASRPQDRQFILSSKKLLLSDSGFYLCAWGSGSSYEQYFGPGTRLTVT.

A few counts support this clonotype. This rearrangement joins TRBV28 to TRBJ1-1, with 8 positions matching TRBD1. V was clipped by 7 bases and J by 1 base; unmatched bases: 5. The CDR3 covers 14 residues. Germline V gene sequence: CDR1 MDHEN, CDR2 SYDVKM. In DNA form, the CDR3 reads TGTGCCAGCACACGGACAGGGAGGAACACTGAAGCTTTCTTT. Protein product: CASTRTGRNTEAFF.

This clonotype was observed at least ten times. The chain is built from TRBV7-9 and TRBJ1-1, with D perhaps TRBD1 (5 bases). V dropped 6 bases and J dropped 1 base, with 12 bases sitting between them. Germline CDR1 is SEHNR and CDR2 is FQNEAQ (reference sequence). CDR3 size: 14 residues. The CDR3 DNA reads TGTGCCAGCAGTCCAGGGTGGGGGAACACTGAAGCTTTCTTT. Residues: CASSPGWGNTEAFF.

In its sample, this clonotype was seen many times. The chain recombines TRBV7-8 with TRBJ1-1; D gene uncertain. The CDR3 contains 13 residues. From germline, CDR1 is SGHVS and CDR2 FQNEAQ. V was pared by 4 bases and J by 5 bases, with 11 bases between. CDR3 in DNA: TGTGCCAGCAGCTGGAGCGGAGGGACTGAAGCTTTCTTT. Amino acid sequence: CASSWSGGTEAFF.